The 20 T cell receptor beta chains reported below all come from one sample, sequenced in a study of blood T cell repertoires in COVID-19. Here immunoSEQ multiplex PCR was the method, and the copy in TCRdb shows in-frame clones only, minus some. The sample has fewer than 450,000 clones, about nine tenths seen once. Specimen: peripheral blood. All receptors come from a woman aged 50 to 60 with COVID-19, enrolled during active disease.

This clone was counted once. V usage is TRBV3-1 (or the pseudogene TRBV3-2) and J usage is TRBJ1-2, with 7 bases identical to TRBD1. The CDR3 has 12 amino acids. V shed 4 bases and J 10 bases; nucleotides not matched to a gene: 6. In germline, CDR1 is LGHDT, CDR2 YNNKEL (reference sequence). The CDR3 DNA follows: TGTGCCAGCAGCCCCCGGGACAGCGACTACACCTTC. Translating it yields CASSPRDSDYTF.

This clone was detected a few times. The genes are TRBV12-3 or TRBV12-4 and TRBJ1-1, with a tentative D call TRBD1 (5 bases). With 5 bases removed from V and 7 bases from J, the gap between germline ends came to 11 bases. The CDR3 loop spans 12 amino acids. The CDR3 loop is CASSPLGREAFF. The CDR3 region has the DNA TGTGCCAGCAGTCCGCTGGGGCGTGAAGCTTTCTTT.

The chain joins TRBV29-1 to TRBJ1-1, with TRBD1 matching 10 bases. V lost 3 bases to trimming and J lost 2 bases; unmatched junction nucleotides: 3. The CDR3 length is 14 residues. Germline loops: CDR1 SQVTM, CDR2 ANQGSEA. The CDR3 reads CSVDGTGANTEAFF. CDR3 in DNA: TGCAGCGTTGATGGGACAGGGGCAAACACTGAAGCTTTCTTT.

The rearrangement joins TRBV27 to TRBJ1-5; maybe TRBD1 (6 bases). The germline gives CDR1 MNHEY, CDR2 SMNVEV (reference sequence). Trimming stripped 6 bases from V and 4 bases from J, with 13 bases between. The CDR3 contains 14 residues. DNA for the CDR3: TGTGCCAGCAGCCTAGGGGGAAAGAATCAGCCCCAGCATTTT. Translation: CASSLGGKNQPQHF.

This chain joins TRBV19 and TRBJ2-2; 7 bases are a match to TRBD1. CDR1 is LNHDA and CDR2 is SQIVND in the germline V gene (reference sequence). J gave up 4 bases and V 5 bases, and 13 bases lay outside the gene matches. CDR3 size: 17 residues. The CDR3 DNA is TGTGCCAGTAGTCCTTACCCACAGGGGATCGGCACCGGGGAGCTGTTTTTT. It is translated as CASSPYPQGIGTGELFF.

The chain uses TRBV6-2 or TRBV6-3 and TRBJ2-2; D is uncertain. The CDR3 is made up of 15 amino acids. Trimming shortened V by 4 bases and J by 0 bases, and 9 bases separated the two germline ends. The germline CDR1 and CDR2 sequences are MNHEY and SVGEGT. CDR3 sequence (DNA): TGTGCCAGCAGTTCATGGCGGTCGAACACCGGGGAGCTGTTTTTT. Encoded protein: CASSSWRSNTGELFF.

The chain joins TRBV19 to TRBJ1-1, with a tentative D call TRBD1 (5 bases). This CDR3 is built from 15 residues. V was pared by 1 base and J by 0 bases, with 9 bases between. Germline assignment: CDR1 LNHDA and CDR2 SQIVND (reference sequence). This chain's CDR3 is CASSIAGQMNTEAFF. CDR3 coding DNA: TGTGCCAGTAGTATAGCAGGGCAGATGAACACTGAAGCTTTCTTT.

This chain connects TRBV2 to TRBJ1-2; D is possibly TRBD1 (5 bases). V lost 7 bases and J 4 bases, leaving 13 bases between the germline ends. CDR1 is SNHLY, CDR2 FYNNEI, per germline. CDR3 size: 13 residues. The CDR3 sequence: CASTDAQGYGYTF. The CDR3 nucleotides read TGTGCCAGCACGGACGCCCAGGGCTATGGCTACACCTTC.

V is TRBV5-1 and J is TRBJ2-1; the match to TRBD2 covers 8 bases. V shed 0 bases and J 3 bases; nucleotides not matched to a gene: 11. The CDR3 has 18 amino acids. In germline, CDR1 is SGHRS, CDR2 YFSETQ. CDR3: CASSLAGAGASFYNEQFF. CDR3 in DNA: TGCGCCAGCAGCTTGGCCGGAGCGGGGGCTTCTTTCTACAATGAGCAGTTCTTC. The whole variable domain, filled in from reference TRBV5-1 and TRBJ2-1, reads KAGVTQTPRYLIKTRGQQVTLSCSPISGHRSVSWYQQTPGQGLQFLFEYFSETQRNKGNFPGRFSGRQFSNSRSEMNVSTLELGDSALYLCASSLAGAGASFYNEQFFGPGTRLTVL.

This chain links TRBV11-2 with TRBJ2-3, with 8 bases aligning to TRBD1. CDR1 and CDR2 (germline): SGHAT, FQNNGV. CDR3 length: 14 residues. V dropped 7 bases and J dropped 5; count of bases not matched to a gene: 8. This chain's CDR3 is CASKQGAHQDTQYF. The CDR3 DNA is TGTGCCAGCAAGCAGGGGGCGCATCAAGATACGCAGTATTTT.

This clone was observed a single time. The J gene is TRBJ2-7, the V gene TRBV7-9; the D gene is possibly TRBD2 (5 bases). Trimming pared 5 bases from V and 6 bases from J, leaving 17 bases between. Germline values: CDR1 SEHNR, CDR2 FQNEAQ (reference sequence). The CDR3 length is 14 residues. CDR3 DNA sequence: TGTGCCAGCAGCCCTCCGACGGGATCTGGCGAGCAGTACTTC. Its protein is CASSPPTGSGEQYF. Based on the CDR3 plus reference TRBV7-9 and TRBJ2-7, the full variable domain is DTGVSQNPRHKITKRGQNVTFRCDPISEHNRLYWYRQTLGQGPEFLTYFQNEAQLEKSRLLSDRFSAERPKGSFSTLEIQRTEQGDSAMYLCASSPPTGSGEQYFGPGTRLTVT.

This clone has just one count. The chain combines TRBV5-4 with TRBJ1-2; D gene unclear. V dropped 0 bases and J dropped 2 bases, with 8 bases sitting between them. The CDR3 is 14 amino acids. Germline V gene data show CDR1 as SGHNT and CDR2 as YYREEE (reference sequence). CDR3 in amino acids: CASSLAGGNYGYTF. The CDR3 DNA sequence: TGTGCCAGCAGCTTGGCAGGAGGCAACTATGGCTACACCTTC.

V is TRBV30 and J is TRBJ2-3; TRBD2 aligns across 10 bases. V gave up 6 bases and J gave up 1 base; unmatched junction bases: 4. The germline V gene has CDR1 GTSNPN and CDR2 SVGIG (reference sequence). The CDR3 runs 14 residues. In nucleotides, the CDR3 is TGTGCCTGCCATCTAGCGGGGGGCACAGATACGCAGTATTTT. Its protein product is CACHLAGGTDTQYF.

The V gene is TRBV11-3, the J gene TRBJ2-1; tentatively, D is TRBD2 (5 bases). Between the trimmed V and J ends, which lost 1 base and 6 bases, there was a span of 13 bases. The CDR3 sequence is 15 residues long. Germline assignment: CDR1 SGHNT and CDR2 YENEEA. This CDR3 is CASSLAAGIGNEQFF. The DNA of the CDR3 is TGTGCCAGCAGCTTAGCAGCCGGGATTGGCAATGAGCAGTTCTTC.

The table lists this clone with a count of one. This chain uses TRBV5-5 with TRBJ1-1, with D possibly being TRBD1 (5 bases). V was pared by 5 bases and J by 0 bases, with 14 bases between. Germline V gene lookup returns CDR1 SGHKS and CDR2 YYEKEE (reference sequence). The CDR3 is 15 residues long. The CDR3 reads CASSLWATVNTEAFF. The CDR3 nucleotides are TGTGCCAGCAGTCTTTGGGCGACAGTGAACACTGAAGCTTTCTTT.

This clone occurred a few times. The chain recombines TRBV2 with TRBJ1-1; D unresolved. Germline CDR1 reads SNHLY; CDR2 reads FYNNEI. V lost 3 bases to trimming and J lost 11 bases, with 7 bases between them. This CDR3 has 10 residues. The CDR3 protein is CASSEVRAFF. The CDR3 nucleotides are TGTGCCAGCAGTGAGGTGAGGGCTTTCTTT.

The CDR3 region is CAWKGQGYNEQFF. CDR3 nucleotide sequence: TGTGCCTGGAAAGGACAGGGCTACAATGAGCAGTTCTTC. The rearrangement uses TRBV30 and TRBJ2-1, with TRBD1 identical over 8 bases. Trimming took 4 bases from V and 3 from J; bases not matched to a gene: 2. Looked up from germline, CDR1 is GTSNPN and CDR2 is SVGIG (reference sequence). This CDR3 region has 13 residues.

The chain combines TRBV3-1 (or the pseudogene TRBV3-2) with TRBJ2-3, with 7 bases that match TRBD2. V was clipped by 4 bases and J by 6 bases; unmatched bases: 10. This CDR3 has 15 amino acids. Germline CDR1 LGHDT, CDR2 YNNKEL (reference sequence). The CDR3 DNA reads TGTGCCAGCAGCCCCGTACTAGCGAGGTCGGATACGCAGTATTTT. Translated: CASSPVLARSDTQYF.

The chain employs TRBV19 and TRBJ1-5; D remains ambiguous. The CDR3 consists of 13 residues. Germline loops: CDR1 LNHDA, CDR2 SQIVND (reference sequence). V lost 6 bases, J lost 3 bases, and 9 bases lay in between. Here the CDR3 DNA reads TGTGCCAGTAGAGAGGAACTCAATCAGCCCCAGCATTTT. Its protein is CASREELNQPQHF.

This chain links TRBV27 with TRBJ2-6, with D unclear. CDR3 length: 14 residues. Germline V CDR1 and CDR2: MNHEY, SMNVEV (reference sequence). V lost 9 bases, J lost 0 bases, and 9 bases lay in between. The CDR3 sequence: CASRSPSGANVLTF. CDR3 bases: TGTGCCAGTCGTTCCCCCTCTGGGGCCAACGTCCTGACTTTC.